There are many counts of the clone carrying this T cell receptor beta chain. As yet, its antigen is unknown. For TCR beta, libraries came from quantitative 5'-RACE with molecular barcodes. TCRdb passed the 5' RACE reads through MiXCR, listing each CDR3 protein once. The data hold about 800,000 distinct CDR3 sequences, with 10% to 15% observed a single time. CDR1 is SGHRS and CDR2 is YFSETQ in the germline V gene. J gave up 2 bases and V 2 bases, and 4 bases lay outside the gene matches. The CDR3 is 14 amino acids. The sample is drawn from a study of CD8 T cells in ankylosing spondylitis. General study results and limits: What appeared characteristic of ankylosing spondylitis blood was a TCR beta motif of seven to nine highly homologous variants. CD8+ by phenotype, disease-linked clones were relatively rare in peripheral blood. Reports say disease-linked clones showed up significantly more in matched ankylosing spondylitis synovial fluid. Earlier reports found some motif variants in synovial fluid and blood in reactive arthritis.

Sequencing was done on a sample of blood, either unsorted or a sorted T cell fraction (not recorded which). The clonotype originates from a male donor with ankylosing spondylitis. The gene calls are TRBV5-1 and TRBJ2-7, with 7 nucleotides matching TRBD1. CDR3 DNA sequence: TGCGCCAGCAGCTTTTCGGGACAGACCTACGAGCAGTACTTC. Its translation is CASSFSGQTYEQYF.